This record covers a single T cell receptor beta chain. At baseline, cycle 4 day 1, and cycle 7 day 1, blood was sampled. Using immunoSEQ multiplex PCR, the repertoire was profiled, and TCRdb retains in-frame clones only, with some absent. The data hold 3,500 or so clones, with 65% to 85% observed a single time. Unmatched junction bases numbered 13, after V lost 1 base and J lost 0 bases. The CDR3 runs 19 residues. Germline CDR1 MNHEY, CDR2 SMNVEV (reference sequence). The data were obtained in a study of OX40 agonist ivuxolimab in advanced cancers. The V call is TRBV27, the J call TRBJ2-3; 7 bases align to TRBD2. The sequence was obtained from an adult with an advanced solid tumor such as melanoma, head and neck, liver or kidney cancer. The sequencing here drew on CD4+ or CD8+ T cells sorted from blood, taken in a trial of the OX40 agonist ivuxolimab. This chain's CDR3 is CASSLFQGRGLPSTDTQYF. The CDR3 nucleotides are TGTGCCAGCAGTTTATTTCAGGGCCGGGGACTACCTAGCACAGATACGCAGTATTTT.